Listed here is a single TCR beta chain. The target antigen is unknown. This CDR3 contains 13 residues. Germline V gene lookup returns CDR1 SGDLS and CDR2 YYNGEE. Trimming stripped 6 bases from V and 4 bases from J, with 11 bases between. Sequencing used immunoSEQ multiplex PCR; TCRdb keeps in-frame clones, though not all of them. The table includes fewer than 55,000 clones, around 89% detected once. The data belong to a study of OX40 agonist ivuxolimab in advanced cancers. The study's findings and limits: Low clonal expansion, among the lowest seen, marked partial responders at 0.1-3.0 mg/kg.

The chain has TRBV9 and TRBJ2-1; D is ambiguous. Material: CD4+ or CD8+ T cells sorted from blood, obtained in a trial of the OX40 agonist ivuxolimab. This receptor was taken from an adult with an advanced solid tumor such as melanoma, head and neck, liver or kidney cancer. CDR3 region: CASKAEQYNEQFF. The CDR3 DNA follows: TGTGCCAGCAAGGCGGAACAATACAATGAGCAGTTCTTC.